This TCR beta chain was sequenced for a study of T cell changes during pregnancy in multiple sclerosis. TCRdb's copy holds only in-frame clones and misses some; the assay was immunoSEQ multiplex PCR. Of roughly 100,000 clones in the sample, less than 95% were seen once. The V gene's germline CDR1 is SEHNR and CDR2 FQNEAQ (reference sequence). V gave up 5 bases and J gave up 4 bases, with 11 bases separating them. The length of the CDR3 is 13 residues. This chain connects TRBV7-9 to TRBJ2-5; D not certain. The sample here was peripheral blood, taken before pregnancy. The TCR originated in a female donor with multiple sclerosis, enrolled in a pregnancy study. The CDR3 sequence: CASSTNARETQYF. In nucleotides, the CDR3 is TGTGCCAGCAGCACAAACGCTAGAGAGACCCAGTACTTC.